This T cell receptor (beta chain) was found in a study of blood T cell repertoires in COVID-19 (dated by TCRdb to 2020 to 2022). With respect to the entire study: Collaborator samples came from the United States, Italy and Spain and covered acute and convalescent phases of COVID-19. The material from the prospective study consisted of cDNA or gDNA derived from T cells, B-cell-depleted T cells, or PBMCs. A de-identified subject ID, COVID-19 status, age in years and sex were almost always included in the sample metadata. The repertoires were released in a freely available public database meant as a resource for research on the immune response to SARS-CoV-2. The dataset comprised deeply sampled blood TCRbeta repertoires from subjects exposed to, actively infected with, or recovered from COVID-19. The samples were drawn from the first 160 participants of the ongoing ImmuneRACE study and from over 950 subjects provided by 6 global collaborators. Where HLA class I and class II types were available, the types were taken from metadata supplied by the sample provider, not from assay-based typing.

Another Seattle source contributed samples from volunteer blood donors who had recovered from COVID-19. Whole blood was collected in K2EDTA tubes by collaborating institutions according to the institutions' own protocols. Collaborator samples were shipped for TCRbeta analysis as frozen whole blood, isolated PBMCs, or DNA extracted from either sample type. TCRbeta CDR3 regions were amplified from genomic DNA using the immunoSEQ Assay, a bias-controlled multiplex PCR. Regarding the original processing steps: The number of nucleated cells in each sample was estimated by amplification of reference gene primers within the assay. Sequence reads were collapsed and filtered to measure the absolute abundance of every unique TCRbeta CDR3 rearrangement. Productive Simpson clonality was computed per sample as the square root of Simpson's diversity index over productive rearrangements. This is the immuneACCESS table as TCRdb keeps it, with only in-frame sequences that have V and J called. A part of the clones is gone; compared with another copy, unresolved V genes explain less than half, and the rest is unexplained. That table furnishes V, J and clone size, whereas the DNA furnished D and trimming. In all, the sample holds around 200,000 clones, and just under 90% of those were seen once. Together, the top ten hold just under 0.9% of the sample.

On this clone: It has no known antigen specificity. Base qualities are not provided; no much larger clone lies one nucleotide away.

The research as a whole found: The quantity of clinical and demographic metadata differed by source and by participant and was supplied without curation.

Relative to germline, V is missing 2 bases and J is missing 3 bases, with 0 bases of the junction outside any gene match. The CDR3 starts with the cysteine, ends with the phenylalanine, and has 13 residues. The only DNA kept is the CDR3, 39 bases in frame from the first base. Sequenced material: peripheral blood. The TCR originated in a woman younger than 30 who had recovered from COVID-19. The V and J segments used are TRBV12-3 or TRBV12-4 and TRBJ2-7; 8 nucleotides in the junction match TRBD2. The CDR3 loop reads CASSLSGGYEQYF. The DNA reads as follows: TGTGCCAGCAGTTTAAGCGGGGGCTACGAGCAGTACTTC.